A single sample is the source of the 15 T cell receptor beta chains below, sequenced in a study of T cells in Graves' hyperthyroidism and ophthalmopathy. Regions amplified from RNA transcripts were the TCR beta CDR3 regions. A set of HTBI primers served as the primers for a first-round RT-PCR of the TCR CDR3. TCRdb re-analysed the multiplex PCR reads in MiXCR, keeping a single row per CDR3 protein. The repertoire consists of over 650,000 distinct CDR3 sequences, with about 16% occurring once and the leading ten covering around 8%. The sequenced material came from blood. The receptors were sampled from a man aged 18 to 30 with Graves' hyperthyroidism.

This clonotype was counted ten times or more. The J gene is TRBJ2-3, the V gene TRBV20-1; D possibly corresponds to TRBD1 (6 bases). Germline assignment: CDR1 DFQATT and CDR2 SNEGSKA (reference sequence). The V end was cut by 4 bases, the J end by 1 base, with 12 bases between. This CDR3 is 14 amino acids long. The CDR3: CSATNREGTDTQYF. CDR3 sequence (DNA): TGCAGTGCTACGAACAGGGAAGGCACAGATACGCAGTATTTT.

This clonotype was seen only a few times. This chain uses TRBV28 with TRBJ1-2; 10 bases match TRBD1. The ends lost 2 bases at V and 2 bases at J; junction bases unmatched: 8. This CDR3 is 17 amino acids long. Germline V gene sequence: CDR1 MDHEN, CDR2 SYDVKM. For the CDR3, the DNA is TGTGCCAGCAGTTTAGCCGGGACAGGGGATGGGAACTATGGCTACACCTTC. It is translated as CASSLAGTGDGNYGYTF.

In this sample, this clonotype turned up many times. V usage is TRBV12-3 or TRBV12-4 and J usage is TRBJ1-3, with D perhaps TRBD1 (5 bases). V was cut by 6 bases and J by 2 bases, with 11 bases left in between. This CDR3 contains 14 residues. The CDR3 nucleotides read TGTGCCAGCAGGGGCGGGACCGCTGGAAACACCATATATTTT. Amino acids: CASRGGTAGNTIYF.

The gene calls are TRBV5-1 and TRBJ2-7; D tentatively reads TRBD1 or TRBD2 (5 bases each). CDR3 size: 15 residues. Trimming pared 0 bases from V and 3 bases from J, leaving 13 bases between. Germline V CDR1 and CDR2: SGHRS, YFSETQ. CDR3 bases: TGCGCCAGCAGCTTGGGGTCAGGGACCCACTACGAGCAGTACTTC. Amino acids: CASSLGSGTHYEQYF.

This clonotype was detected many times. V usage is TRBV7-6 and J usage is TRBJ2-7; TRBD1 might be the D (5 bases). Trimming removed 1 base from V and 3 bases from J, with 19 bases in between. Germline lookup yields CDR1 SGHVS and CDR2 FNYEAQ. The CDR3 is 17 amino acids. The CDR3 protein is CASSLDDSGPSFYEQYF. The CDR3, as DNA: TGTGCCAGCAGCTTAGACGACAGTGGGCCCTCTTTCTACGAGCAGTACTTC. Drawing the rest from reference TRBV7-6 and TRBJ2-7, the complete variable domain is GAGVSQSPRYKVTKRGQDVALRCDPISGHVSLYWYRQALGQGPEFLTYFNYEAQQDKSGLPNDRFSAERPEGSISTLTIQRTEQRDSAMYRCASSLDDSGPSFYEQYFGPGTRLTVT.

This clonotype was observed many times. The CDR3 reads CASSGTANQPQHF. The CDR3, as DNA: TGTGCCAGCAGTGGGACTGCAAATCAGCCCCAGCATTTT. The J gene is TRBJ1-5, the V gene TRBV12-3 or TRBV12-4; D may be TRBD1 (5 bases). The CDR3 has 13 residues. Deletions cut 5 bases from V and 4 bases from J, with 9 bases between.

This clonotype was observed at least ten times. The V call is TRBV2, the J call TRBJ2-3; no firm D call. Trimming pared 1 base from V and 5 bases from J, leaving 7 bases between. The CDR3 runs to 13 residues. From germline, CDR1 is SNHLY and CDR2 FYNNEI. The CDR3 nucleotides are TGTGCCAGCAGTGAAGGGGAAGGAGATACGCAGTATTTT. Protein sequence: CASSEGEGDTQYF.

There are a few counts of this clonotype. A much bigger clone sits one base away, suggesting this may be a read error. This chain uses TRBV28 with TRBJ2-7; D gene unclear. Germline assignment: CDR1 MDHEN and CDR2 SYDVKM. CDR3 length equals 12 residues. V shed 1 base and J shed 9 bases, with 10 bases lying between them. CDR3 nucleotide sequence: TGTGCCAGCAGTTTATTCGCTATGGGGCAGTACTTC. Translation: CASSLFAMGQYF. Full variable domain (rest looked up from reference TRBV28 and TRBJ2-7): DVKVTQSSRYLVKRTGEKVFLECVQDMDHENMFWYRQDPGLGLRLIYFSYDVKMKEKGDIPEGYSVSREKKERFSLILESASTNQTSMYLCASSLFAMGQYFGPGTRLTVT.

This clonotype has a handful of counts. V usage is TRBV12-3 or TRBV12-4 and J usage is TRBJ1-6; no clear D gene. The length of the CDR3 is 13 residues. Trimming pared 3 bases from V and 6 bases from J, leaving 6 bases between. CDR3 bases: TGTGCCAGCAGTTTTACTGTTAATTCACCCCTCCACTTT. This gives the protein CASSFTVNSPLHF.

This clonotype has a count of ten or more. This chain uses TRBV28 with TRBJ2-5, with D possibly TRBD1 on 6 matching bases. There are 15 residues in the CDR3. Trimming left V 6 bases short and J 1 base short, with 15 bases between. The V gene's germline CDR1 is MDHEN and CDR2 SYDVKM. The CDR3 DNA reads TGTGCCAGCAGCACCCCAGGGGCACTCCAAGAGACCCAGTACTTC. Translation: CASSTPGALQETQYF.

The rearrangement joins TRBV7-3 to TRBJ2-2; 8 positions agree with TRBD2. This CDR3 contains 14 residues. V dropped 7 bases and J dropped 5; count of bases not matched to a gene: 6. Germline loops: CDR1 SGHTA, CDR2 FQGTGA. The CDR3 nucleotides read TGTGCCAGCACCAGCGGGAGAGGTACCGGGGAGCTGTTTTTT. Translating gives CASTSGRGTGELFF.

V usage is TRBV7-9 and J usage is TRBJ2-1; 10 bases map to TRBD2. The CDR3 loop spans 16 amino acids. V was clipped by 4 bases and J by 3 bases; unmatched bases: 6. Germline loops: CDR1 SEHNR, CDR2 FQNEAQ (reference sequence). The CDR3 loop reads CASSSGLARLYNEQFF. The DNA of the CDR3 is TGTGCCAGCAGCTCGGGACTAGCGAGACTCTACAATGAGCAGTTCTTC.

In this sample, this clonotype turned up many times. The chain uses TRBV7-3 and TRBJ2-1; maybe TRBD1 (6 bases). CDR1 SGHTA and CDR2 FQGTGA come from the germline V gene. CDR3 size: 14 residues. V lost 3 bases, J lost 5 bases, and 11 bases lay in between. The CDR3, as DNA: TGTGCCAGCAGCTTCTCCCGGGACAACAATGAGCAGTTCTTC. It specifies CASSFSRDNNEQFF.

This clonotype appeared a few times. This rearrangement joins TRBV6-1 to TRBJ2-1; possible D gene TRBD2, 5 bases. V lost 5 bases and J 12 bases, leaving 11 bases between the germline ends. The germline gives CDR1 MNHNS, CDR2 SASEGT. CDR3 size: 11 residues. The CDR3 DNA reads TGTGCCAGCAGTTACAGAGGAGGGCAGTTCTTC. It is translated as CASSYRGGQFF.

This clonotype was counted ten times or more. Here the CDR3 DNA reads TGTGCCAGCAGCCTTACAGGGGCCAATCAGCCCCAGCATTTT. It encodes CASSLTGANQPQHF. This chain connects TRBV12-3 or TRBV12-4 to TRBJ1-5; 7 bases are shared with TRBD1. The V and J ends lost 6 bases and 3 bases, in that order; junction bases with no gene match: 5. This CDR3 comprises 14 residues.